A single sample gave rise to the 13 T cell receptor beta chains below, sequenced in a study of T cells in localized non-small cell lung cancer. TCRdb's copy holds only in-frame clones and misses some; the assay was immunoSEQ multiplex PCR. This sample has over 2,000 clones, with 30% found just once. Sequences were derived from normal lung tissue next to the tumor, sampled before any cancer treatment. The receptors come from a woman aged 35 to 75 with stage II squamous cell lung carcinoma.

The rearrangement joins TRBV6-8 to TRBJ2-3; 10 nucleotides match TRBD1. There are 14 residues in the CDR3. V lost 6 bases to trimming and J lost 2 bases; unmatched junction nucleotides: 2. Germline V lookup: CDR1 MNHGY, CDR2 SAAAGT. CDR3 loop: CASSDRGLTDTQYF. CDR3 nucleotides: TGTGCCAGCAGCGACAGGGGGCTCACAGATACGCAGTATTTT.

The V gene is TRBV19, the J gene TRBJ2-7; 9 nucleotides align to TRBD1. The CDR3 is 14 amino acids. CDR1 and CDR2 from the germline V gene are LNHDA and SQIVND (reference sequence). The junction had 7 bases not matched to a gene; V was cut back by 8 bases and J by 2 bases. The CDR3 sequence is CASQDRGKPYEQYF. The CDR3 DNA reads TGTGCCAGTCAGGACAGGGGTAAACCCTACGAGCAGTACTTC.

This clone was seen only a few times. The chain is built from TRBV11-3 and TRBJ2-5; tentatively, D is TRBD1 (5 bases). V shed 5 bases and J shed 7 bases, with 17 bases lying between them. The germline V gene has CDR1 SGHNT and CDR2 YENEEA. CDR3 size: 14 residues. CDR3 DNA: TGTGCCAGCAGCCAAGGCCAGGGCGAAGGGACCCAGTACTTC. Protein sequence: CASSQGQGEGTQYF.

The chain links TRBV19 to TRBJ1-1; D might be TRBD1 (5 bases). The CDR3 covers 15 residues. The V gene lost 4 bases and the J gene lost 4 bases, with 16 bases spanning the gap. Germline V gene sequence: CDR1 LNHDA, CDR2 SQIVND (reference sequence). The CDR3 loop is CASSTLGTLGTEAFF. Written as DNA, the CDR3 is TGTGCCAGTAGTACTCTGGGGACCCTCGGCACTGAAGCTTTCTTT.

In this sample, this clone turned up a few times. This chain links TRBV11-3 with TRBJ1-1; TRBD1 agrees at 7 bases. Germline V CDR1 and CDR2: SGHNT, YENEEA. The CDR3 totals 14 residues. V dropped 5 bases and J dropped 1; count of bases not matched to a gene: 4. CDR3 bases: TGTGCCAGCAGCCGTCGGACAGGGAACACTGAAGCTTTCTTT. Translating gives CASSRRTGNTEAFF.

V usage is TRBV19 and J usage is TRBJ1-5; D not resolved. In germline, CDR1 is LNHDA, CDR2 SQIVND (reference sequence). V gave up 6 bases and J gave up 3 bases, with 9 bases separating them. This CDR3 is 13 amino acids long. The CDR3 DNA sequence: TGTGCCAGTAGCCCGGGCGTCAATCAGCCCCAGCATTTT. Translating it yields CASSPGVNQPQHF.

The V call is TRBV9, the J call TRBJ2-1, with D maybe TRBD2 (6 bases). The CDR3 runs 15 residues. V was pared by 0 bases and J by 8 bases, with 15 bases between. In germline, CDR1 is SGDLS, CDR2 YYNGEE. The chain's CDR3 is CASSVAGSLDYEQFF. Written as DNA, the CDR3 is TGTGCCAGCAGCGTAGCCGGGAGTCTTGACTATGAGCAGTTCTTC.

This clone is medium-sized within its sample. The chain links TRBV11-3 to TRBJ1-3, with 7 bases matching TRBD1. Per germline, CDR1 SGHNT and CDR2 YENEEA. Trimming removed 5 bases from V and 0 bases from J; junction bases left unmatched: 4. CDR3 length equals 15 residues. The CDR3 DNA reads TGTGCCAGCAGCACCAGGGGGTACTCTGGAAACACCATATATTTT. Translating gives CASSTRGYSGNTIYF. Using reference TRBV11-3 and TRBJ1-3 for the parts outside the CDR3, the full variable domain is EAGVVQSPRYKIIEKKQPVAFWCNPISGHNTLYWYLQNLGQGPELLIRYENEEAVDDSQLPKDRFSAERLKGVDSTLKIQPAELGDSAVYLCASSTRGYSGNTIYFGEGSWLTVV.

This clone was seen a few times. The chain employs TRBV11-3 and TRBJ1-1; 7 bases are a match to TRBD1. Per the germline V gene, CDR1 is SGHNT and CDR2 is YENEEA. The CDR3 totals 14 residues. V trimming: 7 bases; J trimming: 1 base; junction bases outside the gene matches: 6. DNA of the CDR3: TGTGCCAGCAACCTACAGGGGAGGAACACTGAAGCTTTCTTT. It is translated as CASNLQGRNTEAFF.

By share, this clone ranks as large. The chain is built from TRBV19 and TRBJ2-5, with D possibly matching TRBD2 (7 bases). V lost 3 bases and J 1 base, leaving 21 bases between the germline ends. Germline V gives CDR1 LNHDA, CDR2 SQIVND (reference sequence). The CDR3 runs 18 residues. The CDR3 DNA follows: TGTGCCAGTAGTATTCGGGGAGTAGGGGGGGCCCTCCAAGAGACCCAGTACTTC. Residues: CASSIRGVGGALQETQYF. The whole variable domain, filled in from reference TRBV19 and TRBJ2-5, reads DGGITQSPKYLFRKEGQNVTLSCEQNLNHDAMYWYRQDPGQGLRLIYYSQIVNDFQKGDIAEGYSVSREKKESFPLTVTSAQKNPTAFYLCASSIRGVGGALQETQYFGPGTRLLVL.

V gene TRBV18 combines with J gene TRBJ2-5; TRBD1 or TRBD2 may be the D gene (6 bases each). V shed 0 bases and J shed 5 bases, with 10 bases lying between them. Germline CDR1 and CDR2: KGHSH and LQKENI. This CDR3 contains 14 residues. The CDR3 DNA is TGTGCCAGCTCACCACCTCGGGGGCAGGAGACCCAGTACTTC. Residues: CASSPPRGQETQYF. The whole variable domain, filled in from reference TRBV18 and TRBJ2-5, reads NAGVMQNPRHLVRRRGQEARLRCSPMKGHSHVYWYRQLPEEGLKFMVYLQKENIIDESGMPKERFSAEFPKEGPSILRIQQVVRGDSAAYFCASSPPRGQETQYFGPGTRLLVL.

V is TRBV5-1 and J is TRBJ2-2; 7 nucleotides agree with TRBD2. The V gene end was trimmed by 2 bases and the J gene end by 3 bases; junction bases not matched to a gene: 7. The germline V gene encodes CDR1 SGHRS and CDR2 YFSETQ. The CDR3 runs 16 residues. This chain's CDR3 is CASSFRLRGDTGELFF. In DNA, the CDR3 is TGCGCCAGCAGCTTTAGGTTACGGGGGGACACCGGGGAGCTGTTTTTT.

This clone rates as medium-sized (0.01 to 0.1%). This sequence joins TRBV12-2 and TRBJ1-6; TRBD1, the table's D call, was not compared with the DNA. TRBV12-2 is a known pseudogene. The CDR3 extends over 17 amino acids. In nucleotides, the CDR3 is TGTGCAAGTCGTTTAACCCGGACAGCCTTGAATAATTCACCCCTCCACTTT. Protein: CASRLTRTALNNSPLHF.